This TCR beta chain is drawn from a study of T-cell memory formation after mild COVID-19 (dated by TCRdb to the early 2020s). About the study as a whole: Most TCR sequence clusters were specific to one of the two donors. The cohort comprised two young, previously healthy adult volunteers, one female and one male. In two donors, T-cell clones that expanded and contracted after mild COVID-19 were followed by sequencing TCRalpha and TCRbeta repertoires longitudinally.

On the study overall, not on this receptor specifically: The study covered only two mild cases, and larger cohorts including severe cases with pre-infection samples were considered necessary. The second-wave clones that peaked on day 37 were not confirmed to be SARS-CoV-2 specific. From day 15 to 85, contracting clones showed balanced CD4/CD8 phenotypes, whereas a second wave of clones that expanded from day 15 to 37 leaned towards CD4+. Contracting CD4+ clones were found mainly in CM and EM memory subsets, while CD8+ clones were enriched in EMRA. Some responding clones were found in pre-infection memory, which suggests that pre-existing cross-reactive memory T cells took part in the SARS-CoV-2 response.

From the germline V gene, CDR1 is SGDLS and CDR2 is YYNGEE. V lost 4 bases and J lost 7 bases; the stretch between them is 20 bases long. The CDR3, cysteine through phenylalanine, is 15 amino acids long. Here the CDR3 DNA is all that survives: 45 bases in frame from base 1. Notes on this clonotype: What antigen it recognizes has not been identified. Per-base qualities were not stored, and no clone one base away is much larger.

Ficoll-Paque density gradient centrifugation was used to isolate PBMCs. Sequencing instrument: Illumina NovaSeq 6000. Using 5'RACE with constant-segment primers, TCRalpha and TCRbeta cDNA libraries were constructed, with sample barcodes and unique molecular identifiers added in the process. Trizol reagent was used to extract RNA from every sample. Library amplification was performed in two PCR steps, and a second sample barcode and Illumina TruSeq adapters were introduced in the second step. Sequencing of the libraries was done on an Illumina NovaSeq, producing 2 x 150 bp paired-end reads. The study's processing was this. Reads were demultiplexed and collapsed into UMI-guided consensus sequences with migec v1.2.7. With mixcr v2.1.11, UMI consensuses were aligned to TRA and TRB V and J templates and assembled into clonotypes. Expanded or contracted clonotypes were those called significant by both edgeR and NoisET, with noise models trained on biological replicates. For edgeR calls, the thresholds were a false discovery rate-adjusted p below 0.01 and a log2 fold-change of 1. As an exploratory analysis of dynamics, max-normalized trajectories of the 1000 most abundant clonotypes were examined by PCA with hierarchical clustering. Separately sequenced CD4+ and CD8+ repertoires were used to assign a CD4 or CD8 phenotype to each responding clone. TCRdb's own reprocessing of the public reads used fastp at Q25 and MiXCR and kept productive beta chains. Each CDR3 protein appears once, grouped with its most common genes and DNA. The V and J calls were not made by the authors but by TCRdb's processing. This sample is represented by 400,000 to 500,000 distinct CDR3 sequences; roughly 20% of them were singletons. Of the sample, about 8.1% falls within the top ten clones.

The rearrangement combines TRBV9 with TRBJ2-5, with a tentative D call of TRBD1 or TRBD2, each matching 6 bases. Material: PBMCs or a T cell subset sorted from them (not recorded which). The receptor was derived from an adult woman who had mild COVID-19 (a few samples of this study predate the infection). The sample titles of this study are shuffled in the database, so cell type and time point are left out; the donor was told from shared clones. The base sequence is TGTGCCAGCAGCCCCTTCGGCGGGGACAAGGGGACCCAGTACTTC. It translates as CASSPFGGDKGTQYF. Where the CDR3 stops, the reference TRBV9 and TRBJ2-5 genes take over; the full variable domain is DSGVTQTPKHLITATGQRVTLRCSPRSGDLSVYWYQQSLDQGLQFLIQYYNGEERAKGNILERFSAQQFPDLHSELNLSSLELGDSALYFCASSPFGGDKGTQYFGPGTRLLVL.